Sequencing of this T cell receptor beta chain was carried out in a study of cytomegalovirus exposure and HLA in healthy donors. The CDR3 sequence is 14 residues long. The germline V and J ends were trimmed by 0 bases and 5 bases, with 11 bases remaining between them. Germline V CDR1 and CDR2: SGHRS, YFSETQ. A multiplex PCR was run with 60 Vbeta primers and 13 Jbeta primers. The repertoire was sequenced with immunoSEQ multiplex PCR; TCRdb's copy has only in-frame clones and lacks some. Of 60,000 to 90,000 clones listed, 55% to 80% are singletons. The sample consisted of PBMCs. The origin of this receptor is a man aged 40-55 years in good health and CMV-seropositive. V gene TRBV5-1 combines with J gene TRBJ1-2; no reliable D call. CDR3 protein: CASSLGGSPYGYTF. The CDR3 region has the DNA TGCGCCAGCAGCTTGGGAGGGTCTCCTTATGGCTACACCTTC.